This record looks at one T cell receptor (beta chain) sequence and its context. One end of the junction does not line up with germline, which may come from a read error. These data are taken from a study of blood T cell repertoires in COVID-19. Germline CDR1 SNHLY, CDR2 FYNNEI. There are 16 residues in the CDR3. This table comes from immunoSEQ multiplex PCR, and its TCRdb copy is limited to in-frame clones, with some not included. The sample has about 380,000 clones, around 90% seen once; the top ten hold more than 0.95%. The receptor was derived from a woman aged 18-30 years who had recovered from COVID-19. The rearrangement links TRBV2 to TRBJ1-6; the D gene is possibly TRBD1 (5 bases). Sequencing used PBMCs or T cells enriched from blood (not recorded which). The CDR3 loop reads CASSEALRQMNSPLHF. CDR3 DNA sequence: TGTGCCAGCAGCGAAGCCCTACGACAGATGAATTCACCCCTCCACTTT.